These 24 T cell receptor beta chains originate from one sample sequenced in a study of blood T cell repertoires in COVID-19 (dated by TCRdb to between 2020 and 2021). Preparation of the library involved the immunoSEQ multiplex PCR assay. Held by TCRdb, this immuneACCESS table contains in-frame sequences only and omits some clones. Under half of the omission traces to an unresolved V gene where checked; the cause of the rest is unknown. The sample contains about 180,000 clones, roughly 87% of them found a single time. The ten largest clones add up to around 1.3% of the sample. Sequenced sample: PBMCs or T cells enriched from blood (not recorded which). The source of these receptors is a human donor with acute COVID-19. The donor label of this sample is uncertain.

This chain uses TRBV6-2 or TRBV6-3 with TRBJ2-3; 7 bases fit TRBD2. CDR3 length: 16 amino acids. V lost 5 bases and J lost 1; bases outside the gene matches: 9. CDR1 and CDR2 from the germline V gene are MNHEY and SVGEGT. CDR3: CASSLRRAGGTDTQYF. DNA of the CDR3: TGTGCCAGCAGTCTACGCCGGGCGGGGGGCACAGATACGCAGTATTTT.

The chain combines TRBV7-8 with TRBJ2-7; perhaps TRBD1 as D (5 bases). This CDR3 region has 13 residues. V was clipped by 4 bases and J by 0 bases, with 7 bases between them. The V gene's germline CDR1 is SGHVS and CDR2 FQNEAQ. DNA of the CDR3: TGTGCCAGCAGCTCGGACATCTCCTACGAGCAGTACTTC. Its protein is CASSSDISYEQYF. The complete variable domain, with remaining parts taken from reference TRBV7-8 and TRBJ2-7, reads GAGVSQSPRYKVAKRGQDVALRCDPISGHVSLFWYQQALGQGPEFLTYFQNEAQLDKSGLPSDRFFAERPEGSVSTLKIQRTQQEDSAVYLCASSSDISYEQYFGPGTRLTVT.

This rearrangement joins TRBV6-4 to TRBJ2-3; D might be TRBD2 (6 bases). Trimming removed 3 bases from V and 9 bases from J, with 19 bases in between. CDR1 MRHNA and CDR2 SNTAGT come from the germline V gene. The CDR3 is 15 amino acids. CDR3 in DNA: TGTGCCAGCAGTGAGGGCAGCGGTGGGGAGGCCACGCAGTATTTT. This gives the protein CASSEGSGGEATQYF.

The chain is built from TRBV4-1 and TRBJ2-2; TRBD1 might be the D (5 bases). Germline V gives CDR1 MGHRA, CDR2 YSYEKL. This CDR3 spans 17 amino acids. Trimming pared 3 bases from V and 1 base from J, leaving 15 bases between. This CDR3 reads CASSQRPRQGNTGELFF. The CDR3 nucleotides are TGCGCCAGCAGCCAGCGACCCCGGCAGGGGAACACCGGGGAGCTGTTTTTT.

This clone came up once. The chain recombines TRBV3-1 (or the pseudogene TRBV3-2) with TRBJ2-5; 9 bases match TRBD2. The CDR3 runs to 15 residues. J gave up 5 bases and V 4 bases, and 8 bases lay outside the gene matches. The germline V gene encodes CDR1 LGHDT and CDR2 YNNKEL (reference sequence). The CDR3: CASSLPRGTSETQYF. CDR3 bases: TGTGCCAGCAGCCTCCCAAGGGGGACTAGCGAGACCCAGTACTTC.

This clone appeared once. This same CDR3 is encoded by further DNA sequences in the sample. This rearrangement joins TRBV30 to TRBJ1-4; D is ambiguous. The V end lost 0 bases, the J end lost 4 bases, and 6 bases lay between the germline ends. CDR3 length: 13 residues. Germline values: CDR1 GTSNPN, CDR2 SVGIG (reference sequence). CDR3 nucleotides: TGTGCCTGGAGTGTGAGACTTAATGAAAAACTGTTTTTT. This translates into CAWSVRLNEKLFF.

This rearrangement joins TRBV6-4 to TRBJ1-1; 8 nucleotides align to TRBD1. The CDR3 runs to 15 residues. V trimming: 8 bases; J trimming: 6 bases; junction bases outside the gene matches: 14. Germline V gives CDR1 MRHNA, CDR2 SNTAGT. CDR3 nucleotides: TGTGCCAGCGCCCAGCAGGACAGGGATAATTCTGAAGCTTTCTTT. Translating it yields CASAQQDRDNSEAFF.

The chain employs TRBV4-1 and TRBJ1-1, with 7 bases fitting TRBD1. In germline, CDR1 is MGHRA, CDR2 YSYEKL. CDR3 length: 17 amino acids. J was trimmed by 0 bases and V by 5 bases; bases with no gene match: 12. Here the CDR3 reads CASSAKIGTAMNTEAFF. CDR3 sequence (DNA): TGCGCCAGCAGCGCAAAAATTGGGACAGCCATGAACACTGAAGCTTTCTTT.

The chain combines TRBV20-1 with TRBJ2-3, with 7 bases fitting TRBD2. V dropped 3 bases and J dropped 6; count of bases not matched to a gene: 15. Germline CDR1 and CDR2: DFQATT and SNEGSKA (reference sequence). This CDR3 has 16 amino acids. The CDR3 DNA reads as TGCAGTGCTAGTCGGTCCCGGGGGGTGCGGGCGGATACGCAGTATTTT. Translating gives CSASRSRGVRADTQYF.

The rearrangement joins TRBV19 to TRBJ2-5, with 8 bases aligning to TRBD1. CDR1 LNHDA and CDR2 SQIVND come from the germline V gene (reference sequence). The CDR3 extends over 15 amino acids. V dropped 1 base and J dropped 2; count of bases not matched to a gene: 3. The chain's CDR3 is CASSIGGTGQETQYF. The CDR3 nucleotides are TGTGCCAGTAGTATAGGAGGGACAGGACAAGAGACCCAGTACTTC.

The chain carries TRBV19 and TRBJ2-3, with 12 nucleotides matching TRBD2. Per the germline V gene, CDR1 is LNHDA and CDR2 is SQIVND (reference sequence). The CDR3 extends over 16 amino acids. The V gene end was trimmed by 3 bases and the J gene end by 6 bases; junction bases not matched to a gene: 7. As DNA, the CDR3 is TGTGCCAGTAGTATCGAACTAGCGGGGGGTGCGGATACGCAGTATTTT. As protein: CASSIELAGGADTQYF.

The rearrangement uses TRBV7-8 and TRBJ1-2; a weak D match, TRBD1 (5 bases). With 5 bases removed from V and 6 bases from J, the gap between germline ends came to 19 bases. This CDR3 spans 15 amino acids. Germline V CDR1 and CDR2: SGHVS, FQNEAQ. CDR3 DNA: TGTGCCAGCAGCCCGCGGGGGGAAGGGCTCAATGGCTACACCTTC. This encodes CASSPRGEGLNGYTF. The full variable domain, with the rest looked up from reference TRBV7-8 and TRBJ1-2, is GAGVSQSPRYKVAKRGQDVALRCDPISGHVSLFWYQQALGQGPEFLTYFQNEAQLDKSGLPSDRFFAERPEGSVSTLKIQRTQQEDSAVYLCASSPRGEGLNGYTFGSGTRLTVV.

This sequence joins TRBV19 and TRBJ2-3; TRBD2 aligns across 7 bases. The CDR3 has 15 amino acids. Germline V gene sequence: CDR1 LNHDA, CDR2 SQIVND (reference sequence). J gave up 2 bases and V 5 bases, and 7 bases lay outside the gene matches. The CDR3 nucleotides are TGTGCCAGTAGTTCAGCGGGGCGGAACACAGATACGCAGTATTTT. It encodes CASSSAGRNTDTQYF. Complete variable domain (other parts from reference TRBV19 and TRBJ2-3): DGGITQSPKYLFRKEGQNVTLSCEQNLNHDAMYWYRQDPGQGLRLIYYSQIVNDFQKGDIAEGYSVSREKKESFPLTVTSAQKNPTAFYLCASSSAGRNTDTQYFGPGTRLTVL.

This chain uses TRBV6-5 with TRBJ1-4; 7 positions match TRBD1. The V gene end was trimmed by 0 bases and the J gene end by 3 bases; junction bases not matched to a gene: 1. The CDR3 loop spans 15 amino acids. Germline CDR1 is MNHEY and CDR2 is SVGAGI. The CDR3 loop is CASSYSTGSNEKLFF. The CDR3 nucleotides read TGTGCCAGCAGTTACTCGACAGGGTCTAATGAAAAACTGTTTTTT.

The chain links TRBV6-5 to TRBJ2-7; D uncertain. Germline V gene sequence: CDR1 MNHEY, CDR2 SVGAGI. CDR3 length: 14 residues. Trimming stripped 0 bases from V and 2 bases from J, with 8 bases between. In nucleotides, the CDR3 is TGTGCCAGCAGTTACTCGGTCAGCGCCTACGAGCAGTACTTC. As protein: CASSYSVSAYEQYF.

CDR3 sequence (DNA): TGTGCCAGCAGCTTGGTCGGGCAGGCCTTCGGGGCCCTCCACTTT. Residues: CASSLVGQAFGALHF. The gene calls are TRBV5-4 and TRBJ1-6; D unresolved. Trimming left V 0 bases short and J 14 bases short, with 18 bases between. Germline CDR1 reads SGHNT; CDR2 reads YYREEE (reference sequence). The CDR3 totals 15 residues. The variable domain in full, with the rest retrieved from reference TRBV5-4 and TRBJ1-6, is ETGVTQSPTHLIKTRGQQVTLRCSSQSGHNTVSWYQQALGQGPQFIFQYYREEENGRGNFPPRFSGLQFPNYSSELNVNALELDDSALYLCASSLVGQAFGALHFGNGTRLTVT.

This clone has only a few counts. V usage is TRBV7-2 and J usage is TRBJ1-2, with a possible D match to TRBD1 (5 bases). The CDR3 sequence is 14 residues long. Trimming pared 0 bases from V and 2 bases from J, leaving 7 bases between. CDR1 and CDR2 (germline): SGHTA, FQGNSA. As DNA, the CDR3 is TGTGCCAGCAGCTTAGCAAGACAGAACTATGGCTACACCTTC. Translated, it gives CASSLARQNYGYTF.

The rearrangement joins TRBV2 to TRBJ1-2; D ambiguous. V was shortened by 5 bases and J by 7 bases, with 11 bases between the two germline ends. The CDR3 spans 12 residues. In germline, CDR1 is SNHLY, CDR2 FYNNEI. CDR3 coding DNA: TGTGCCAGCAGTCTTTCCCTCTCTGGCTACACCTTC. The encoded protein is CASSLSLSGYTF. Together with reference TRBV2 and TRBJ1-2, the CDR3 gives the full variable domain: EPEVTQTPSHQVTQMGQEVILRCVPISNHLYFYWYRQILGQKVEFLVSFYNNEISEKSEIFDDQFSVERPDGSNFTLKIRSTKLEDSAMYFCASSLSLSGYTFGSGTRLTVV.

J is TRBJ2-6 and V is TRBV2, with 10 bases fitting TRBD1. V lost 4 bases and J lost 1; bases outside the gene matches: 4. Germline loops: CDR1 SNHLY, CDR2 FYNNEI. The CDR3 spans 17 residues. CDR3 nucleotides: TGTGCCAGCAGTGGGGACAGGGGAAAGTCTGGGGCCAACGTCCTGACTTTC. It translates to CASSGDRGKSGANVLTF.

Only one count was recorded for this clone. The genes are TRBV5-1 and TRBJ1-2; 8 bases agree with TRBD1. Germline assignment: CDR1 SGHRS and CDR2 YFSETQ. CDR3 size: 15 residues. Unmatched junction bases numbered 5, after V lost 0 bases and J lost 4 bases. The CDR3 sequence: CASSLETGVSYGYTF. As DNA, the CDR3 is TGCGCCAGCAGCTTGGAGACAGGGGTTAGCTATGGCTACACCTTC.

The chain links TRBV3-1 (or the pseudogene TRBV3-2) to TRBJ1-4; 8 nucleotides agree with TRBD1. The germline V gene encodes CDR1 LGHDT and CDR2 YNNKEL (reference sequence). V lost 4 bases, J lost 12 bases, and 7 bases stayed unmatched. The CDR3 has 13 residues. CDR3 sequence: CASSPPDRVELFF. The DNA of the CDR3 is TGTGCCAGCAGCCCCCCGGACAGGGTGGAACTGTTTTTT.

The rearrangement links TRBV5-4 to TRBJ2-3, with a possible D match to TRBD2 (7 bases). CDR1 and CDR2 from the germline V gene are SGHNT and YYREEE (reference sequence). V shed 6 bases and J shed 5 bases, with 28 bases lying between them. The CDR3 extends over 18 amino acids. DNA of the CDR3: TGTGCCAGCATCCCAGGCGGGGTCCTGGCGGGGGCCTTAGATACGCAGTATTTT. Translating it yields CASIPGGVLAGALDTQYF.

V usage is TRBV4-1 and J usage is TRBJ1-2, with D unresolved. This CDR3 has 14 residues. Germline V gene data show CDR1 as MGHRA and CDR2 as YSYEKL. V gave up 4 bases and J gave up 4 bases, with 13 bases separating them. CDR3 in amino acids: CASSPRSGFYGYTF. CDR3 coding DNA: TGCGCCAGCAGCCCTAGGTCGGGGTTCTATGGCTACACCTTC.

The V and J genes are TRBV4-1 and TRBJ1-1; D unclear. Between the trimmed V and J ends, which lost 5 bases and 4 bases, there was a span of 11 bases. Germline V gene lookup returns CDR1 MGHRA and CDR2 YSYEKL. This CDR3 is built from 13 residues. Written as DNA, the CDR3 is TGCGCCAGCAGCGGGCAGATTCTCACTGAAGCTTTCTTT. It yields the protein CASSGQILTEAFF.